This T cell receptor beta chain was observed in a study of T cells in Graves' hyperthyroidism and ophthalmopathy. It was RNA transcripts that yielded the amplified TCR beta CDR3 regions. The HTBI primer set was used in a first-round RT-PCR of the TCR CDR3. TCRdb re-called the multiplex PCR reads with MiXCR, one entry per CDR3 protein. The table shows nearly 750,000 distinct CDR3 sequences, with roughly a third occurring only once. The V segment lost 10 bases and the J segment 0 bases; nucleotides outside the gene matches: 15. CDR1 is MNHNY, CDR2 SVGAGI, per germline (reference sequence). This CDR3 has 17 amino acids.

Sequencing was performed on blood. The chain couples TRBV6-6 to TRBJ1-5, with 7 bases matching TRBD1. The sequence derives from a middle-aged woman with Graves' hyperthyroidism. This CDR3 reads CANTTRTGTYSNQPQHF. The CDR3 coding sequence is TGTGCCAACACTACGCGGACAGGCACCTATAGCAATCAGCCCCAGCATTTT.